This TCR beta chain originates from a study of shared clonotypes between healthy human individuals. Clones were sequenced by immunoSEQ multiplex PCR, and TCRdb holds only the in-frame ones, with some missing. Seen here are hundreds of thousands of clones, approximately 96% observed once, and the top ten hold 0.11%. This CDR3 comprises 13 residues. CDR1 and CDR2 (germline): GTSNPN, SVGIG (reference sequence). Trimming removed 5 bases at V and 1 base at J, with 11 bases between. Naive CD8 cells were CD45RO-negative, positively selected for CCR7, excluding terminally differentiated effector memory CD45RA+ cells. With regard to this clone: Its antigen remains unknown.

Study-wide results and limits: It was the non-shared clonotypes that had lower generation probabilities than clonotypes shared by all four donors. Naive CD4 clonotype sharing across four donors was approximately 5.2%.

This TCR was sampled from a woman in her thirties in good health. The sequenced sample was naive CD8+ T cells sorted from blood. V and J are TRBV30 and TRBJ1-2, with a tentative D call TRBD1 (5 bases). CDR3 protein: CAWGPQGNYGYTF. CDR3 coding DNA: TGTGCCTGGGGGCCCCAGGGTAACTATGGCTACACCTTC.